The 19 T cell receptor beta chains listed next were all sequenced from one sample in a study of T cell responses to AZD1222 COVID-19 vaccine. The data were produced by immunoSEQ multiplex PCR, yet TCRdb's version contains in-frame clones alone and is incomplete. Of some 140,000 clones in the sample, more than 75% were seen once. The sample consisted of peripheral blood, taken on day 0 of AZD1222 vaccination. These receptors came from an adult in good health.

This chain connects TRBV12-3 or TRBV12-4 to TRBJ1-3, with a weak D call TRBD1 (5 bases). This CDR3 comprises 13 residues. V was cut by 6 bases and J by 7 bases, with 13 bases left in between. The CDR3 sequence: CASSSRGGNTIYF. The DNA of the CDR3 is TGTGCCAGCAGCTCTCGGGGGGGGAACACCATATATTTT.

This rearrangement joins TRBV27 to TRBJ2-7, with TRBD2 as a possible D gene (5 bases). This CDR3 region has 14 residues. The germline V gene has CDR1 MNHEY and CDR2 SMNVEV (reference sequence). V lost 8 bases and J lost 2, with 16 bases in between. The CDR3 sequence is CASRPLAEAYEQYF. CDR3 DNA sequence: TGTGCCAGCCGACCGCTAGCCGAGGCCTACGAGCAGTACTTC.

For this clone: One junction end disagrees with the germline gene, perhaps due to a read error. The V and J genes are TRBV2 and TRBJ1-1; TRBD1 might be the D (5 bases). The germline V gene encodes CDR1 SNHLY and CDR2 FYNNEI. This CDR3 contains 14 residues. The CDR3 spells CATARDGQNTEVFF. CDR3 coding DNA: TGTGCCACCGCCAGGGACGGTCAGAACACTGAAGTTTTCTTT. Full variable domain (remainder filled in from reference TRBV2 and TRBJ1-1): EPEVTQTPSHQVTQMGQEVILRCVPISNHLYFYWYRQILGQKVEFLVSFYNNEISEKSEIFDDQFSVERPDGSNFTLKIRSTKLEDSAMYFCATARDGQNTEVFFGQGTRLTVV.

The V and J genes are TRBV11-2 and TRBJ2-1; no clear D gene. Between the trimmed V and J ends, which lost 2 bases and 8 bases, there was a span of 16 bases. The germline V gene encodes CDR1 SGHAT and CDR2 FQNNGV. The CDR3 covers 15 residues. CDR3 bases: TGTGCCAGCAGCTTACGCGGCTCCGGTAATCATGAGCAGTTCTTC. It encodes CASSLRGSGNHEQFF.

The gene calls are TRBV11-2 and TRBJ2-1; no definite D call. Trimming cost V 5 bases and J 3 bases, with 20 bases left between them. The CDR3 is made up of 17 amino acids. The V gene's germline CDR1 is SGHAT and CDR2 FQNNGV. In nucleotides, the CDR3 is TGTGCCAGCAGCGTACTGGAACTACCGACATTCTACAATGAGCAGTTCTTC. Protein sequence: CASSVLELPTFYNEQFF.

J is TRBJ2-3 and V is TRBV5-6; maybe TRBD1 (5 bases). The CDR3 runs to 14 residues. With 2 bases removed from V and 8 bases from J, the gap between germline ends came to 15 bases. Per the germline V gene, CDR1 is SGHDT and CDR2 is YYEEEE. The CDR3 nucleotides are TGTGCCAGCAGCTTAGGGCTAGGGGTCGTTACGCAGTATTTT. Its protein product is CASSLGLGVVTQYF.

The chain links TRBV7-9 to TRBJ1-2; the D is unclear. Germline CDR1 is SEHNR and CDR2 is FQNEAQ (reference sequence). V shed 7 bases and J shed 7 bases, with 13 bases lying between them. This CDR3 region has 12 residues. The CDR3 is CASTASGFGYTF. For the CDR3, the DNA is TGTGCCAGCACAGCCAGCGGTTTTGGCTACACCTTC.

The chain couples TRBV28 to TRBJ1-2; tentative D call: TRBD1 (6 bases). The CDR3 loop spans 15 amino acids. V was cut by 7 bases and J by 2 bases, with 17 bases left in between. CDR1 is MDHEN and CDR2 is SYDVKM in the germline V gene. The CDR3 loop reads CASTLETGVNYGYTF. Here the CDR3 DNA reads TGTGCCAGCACCTTAGAGACAGGCGTGAACTATGGCTACACCTTC.

The V and J genes are TRBV6-5 and TRBJ1-4; 8 nucleotides line up with TRBD1. Germline loops: CDR1 MNHEY, CDR2 SVGAGI. With 4 bases clipped from V and 2 bases from J, the junction kept 6 bases outside the gene matches. CDR3 length: 16 residues. The CDR3 DNA reads TGTGCCAGCAGTTGGAAAACAGGGGGGACTAATGAAAAACTGTTTTTT. Its protein product is CASSWKTGGTNEKLFF.

The chain joins TRBV10-3 to TRBJ2-1; TRBD1 might be the D (5 bases). This CDR3 contains 13 residues. The germline V gene has CDR1 ENHRY and CDR2 SYGVKD. V lost 6 bases and J lost 7, with 13 bases in between. The CDR3 region has the DNA TGTGCCATCAGGGACGACAGCAGGAATGAGCAGTTCTTC. Protein: CAIRDDSRNEQFF.

The chain joins TRBV19 to TRBJ2-1; TRBD2 aligns across 10 bases. Germline V gives CDR1 LNHDA, CDR2 SQIVND (reference sequence). The CDR3 sequence is 15 residues long. V lost 10 bases, J lost 3 bases, and 9 bases stayed unmatched. CDR3: CATLGLASGYNEQFF. CDR3 in DNA: TGTGCCACCCTGGGACTAGCGTCGGGCTACAATGAGCAGTTCTTC.

About this clone itself: Compared with germline, one end of the junction differs, possibly owing to a read error. J is TRBJ1-2 and V is TRBV6-5; no reliable D call. Per the germline V gene, CDR1 is MNHEY and CDR2 is SVGAGI. This CDR3 is 13 amino acids long. CDR3 loop: CASSYYIGLDAGF. CDR3 bases: TGTGCCAGCAGTTATTACATCGGACTGGACGCTGGCTTC.

The J gene is TRBJ1-1, the V gene TRBV24-1; D is undetermined. The germline V gene encodes CDR1 KGHDR and CDR2 SFDVKD. There are 11 residues in the CDR3. V gave up 1 base and J gave up 7 bases, with 3 bases separating them. Here the CDR3 DNA reads TGTGCCACCAGTGATTTTAATGAAGCTTTCTTT. Translated: CATSDFNEAFF.

This chain connects TRBV27 to TRBJ1-2, with 7 nucleotides matching TRBD1. The CDR3 contains 15 residues. The germline V gene encodes CDR1 MNHEY and CDR2 SMNVEV (reference sequence). V dropped 1 base and J dropped 6; count of bases not matched to a gene: 8. This CDR3 reads CASSLLASGGNGYTF. The DNA of the CDR3 is TGTGCCAGCAGTTTATTGGCGTCAGGGGGGAATGGCTACACCTTC.

This chain connects TRBV20-1 to TRBJ2-1; D might be TRBD2 (7 bases). Germline CDR1 reads DFQATT; CDR2 reads SNEGSKA (reference sequence). Between the trimmed V and J ends, which lost 3 bases and 0 bases, there was a span of 15 bases. This CDR3 is 16 amino acids long. For the CDR3, the DNA is TGCAGTGCTAGTGTGGCGGGGGCAAGCTCCTACAATGAGCAGTTCTTC. Its protein product is CSASVAGASSYNEQFF.

V usage is TRBV11-3 and J usage is TRBJ2-5, with 8 nucleotides matching TRBD2. The V gene's germline CDR1 is SGHNT and CDR2 YENEEA. The CDR3 spans 17 residues. J lost 2 bases, V lost 5 bases, and 13 bases had no gene match. The CDR3 loop is CASSKGLAGLVQETQYF. DNA for the CDR3: TGTGCCAGCAGCAAAGGGTTAGCGGGGCTTGTACAAGAGACCCAGTACTTC. The variable domain in full, completed from reference TRBV11-3 and TRBJ2-5, reads EAGVVQSPRYKIIEKKQPVAFWCNPISGHNTLYWYLQNLGQGPELLIRYENEEAVDDSQLPKDRFSAERLKGVDSTLKIQPAELGDSAVYLCASSKGLAGLVQETQYFGPGTRLLVL.

V gene TRBV27 combines with J gene TRBJ2-1, with D possibly TRBD2 on 7 matching bases. This CDR3 has 11 amino acids. V was clipped by 7 bases and J by 12 bases, with 13 bases between them. CDR1 is MNHEY and CDR2 is SMNVEV in the germline V gene (reference sequence). CDR3 DNA sequence: TGTGCCAGCACGGGGGGCGGGGGGCAGTTCTTC. It is translated as CASTGGGGQFF.

This chain links TRBV7-2 with TRBJ2-1; TRBD2 aligns across 14 bases. The CDR3 loop spans 16 amino acids. The ends lost 5 bases at V and 2 bases at J; junction bases unmatched: 2. Looked up from germline, CDR1 is SGHTA and CDR2 is FQGNSA. Written as DNA, the CDR3 is TGTGCCAGCAGCAAGGGACTAGCGGGAGCCTACAATGAGCAGTTCTTC. Translation: CASSKGLAGAYNEQFF.

The rearrangement joins TRBV30 to TRBJ1-3; 11 bases are shared with TRBD1. The CDR3 totals 16 residues. Per the germline V gene, CDR1 is GTSNPN and CDR2 is SVGIG (reference sequence). The V gene end was trimmed by 4 bases and the J gene end by 3 bases; junction bases not matched to a gene: 8. Here the CDR3 reads CAWTRTGGAFGNTIYF. CDR3 bases: TGTGCCTGGACCCGGACAGGGGGCGCATTTGGAAACACCATATATTTT.